The rows below give T cell receptor beta chains drawn from one sample of a study of Graves' ophthalmopathy and Graves' hyperthyroidism. TCRdb processed the multiplex PCR reads anew with MiXCR; each CDR3 protein has one entry. There are a few hundred thousand distinct CDR3 sequences in the sample; about 18% occur only once, and roughly 2.3% lies in the top ten. The sequencing sample was made of peripheral blood. The receptors originated from an adult woman with stable Graves' hyperthyroidism. CDR3s include the opening cysteine and the closing phenylalanine or tryptophan. The order of the fields is V gene, D gene, J gene, clone size, CDR3 protein, CDR3 DNA. D genes are given only for firm matches. The listing skips clone size in some rows; elsewhere it reads once, few, many or a size class.

V: TRBV11-2
D: .
J: TRBJ2-2
size: many
CDR3: CASSRQNTGELFF
DNA: TGTGCCAGCAGCAGACAGAACACCGGGGAGCTGTTTTTT

V: TRBV18
D: .
J: TRBJ1-5
size: many
CDR3: CASSPQGRAQHF
DNA: TGTGCCAGCTCACCTCAGGGAAGGGCTCAGCATTTT

V: TRBV27
D: .
J: TRBJ2-5
size: many
CDR3: CASSFIPRETQYF
DNA: TGTGCCAGCAGTTTTATTCCTAGGGAGACCCAGTACTTC

V: TRBV3-1
D: .
J: TRBJ2-7
size: many
CDR3: CASSQDRRTGTSYEQYF
DNA: TGTGCCAGCAGCCAAGATCGTCGCACAGGAACTTCCTACGAGCAGTACTTC

V: TRBV7-2
D: .
J: TRBJ1-2
size: once
CDR3: CASSSGSRAYGYTF
DNA: TGTGCCAGCAGCTCTGGGTCACGGGCCTATGGCTACACCTTC

V: TRBV7-8
D: .
J: TRBJ2-3
size: few
CDR3: CASSLNPHREADTQYF
DNA: TGTGCCAGCAGCTTAAATCCCCACAGGGAAGCAGATACGCAGTATTTT

V: TRBV29-1
D: .
J: TRBJ1-2
size: many
CDR3: CSVETGPYGYTF
DNA: TGCAGCGTTGAAACAGGACCCTATGGCTACACCTTC

V: TRBV9
D: .
J: TRBJ2-7
size: many
CDR3: CASSKQDREQYF
DNA: TGTGCCAGCAGCAAGCAGGATCGAGAGCAGTACTTC

V: TRBV12-3/TRBV12-4
D: .
J: TRBJ1-5
size: many
CDR3: CASSSPHEEGGNQPQHF
DNA: TGTGCCAGCAGTTCACCCCACGAAGAGGGTGGCAATCAGCCCCAGCATTTT

V: TRBV27
D: .
J: TRBJ2-7
size: many
CDR3: CASSPPRDGGGGYEQYF
DNA: TGTGCCAGCAGTCCCCCTCGCGACGGGGGAGGGGGCTACGAGCAGTACTTC

V: TRBV29-1
D: .
J: TRBJ2-2
size: few
CDR3: CSGQKLNTGELFF
DNA: TGCAGCGGCCAGAAATTGAACACCGGGGAGCTGTTTTTT

V: TRBV20-1
D: .
J: TRBJ1-5
size: once
CDR3: CSAVSGVDQPQHF
DNA: TGCAGTGCTGTTTCAGGGGTAGATCAGCCCCAGCATTTT

V: TRBV7-2
D: .
J: TRBJ2-5
size: many
CDR3: CASSSPRTQETQYF
DNA: TGTGCCAGCAGTTCCCCCCGGACTCAAGAGACCCAGTACTTC

V: TRBV6-5
D: .
J: TRBJ2-4
size: many
CDR3: CASSYGGGPRGKNIQYF
DNA: TGTGCCAGCAGTTATGGAGGGGGGCCGCGGGGCAAAAACATTCAGTACTTC

V: TRBV20-1
D: TRBD2
J: TRBJ2-7
size: many
CDR3: CSARQRGGSSYEQYF
DNA: TGCAGTGCTAGGCAGAGAGGCGGGAGCTCCTACGAGCAGTACTTC

V: TRBV12-3/TRBV12-4
D: .
J: TRBJ2-7
size: many
CDR3: CASSLRGIYEQYF
DNA: TGTGCCAGCAGTTTGCGAGGGATTTACGAGCAGTACTTC

V: TRBV29-1
D: .
J: TRBJ1-2
size: many
CDR3: CSVCEANYGYTF
DNA: TGCAGCGTTTGTGAAGCTAACTATGGCTACACCTTC

V: TRBV6-2/TRBV6-3
D: TRBD1
J: TRBJ1-1
size: many
CDR3: CASSPTGDTEAFF
DNA: TGTGCCAGCAGTCCCACAGGGGACACTGAAGCTTTCTTT

V: TRBV7-8
D: .
J: TRBJ2-7
size: .
CDR3: CASSRGRLPSEQYF
DNA: TGTGCCAGCAGCCGGGGACGCCTTCCATCCGAGCAGTACTTC

V: TRBV29-1
D: .
J: TRBJ2-3
size: few
CDR3: CSVVASADTQYF
DNA: TGCAGCGTTGTCGCTAGCGCAGATACGCAGTATTTT

V: TRBV12-5
D: TRBD1
J: TRBJ2-2
size: many
CDR3: CASGLGTGVLVTGELFF
DNA: TGTGCTAGTGGTTTGGGGACAGGGGTTCTTGTGACCGGGGAGCTGTTTTTT

V: TRBV12-3/TRBV12-4
D: .
J: TRBJ1-5
size: many
CDR3: CASSFAVQPQHF
DNA: TGTGCCAGCAGTTTTGCGGTTCAGCCCCAGCATTTT

V: TRBV5-1
D: .
J: TRBJ2-7
size: .
CDR3: CASSLERVPYEQYF
DNA: TGCGCCAGCAGCTTGGAGCGGGTCCCCTACGAGCAGTACTTC

V: TRBV28
D: .
J: TRBJ1-1
size: many
CDR3: CASSLARRVFTEAFF
DNA: TGTGCCAGCAGTCTAGCCCGGCGGGTATTTACTGAAGCTTTCTTT

V: TRBV2
D: TRBD2
J: TRBJ2-7
size: many
CDR3: CASRGGTSGYYEQYF
DNA: TGTGCCAGCAGGGGCGGGACTAGCGGGTACTACGAGCAGTACTTC

V: TRBV11-2
D: TRBD2
J: TRBJ2-7
size: many
CDR3: CASSLMSGVSYEQYF
DNA: TGTGCCAGCAGCTTAATGAGCGGGGTCTCCTACGAGCAGTACTTC

V: TRBV6-1
D: TRBD1
J: TRBJ1-1
size: .
CDR3: CASSDNRGIAEAFF
DNA: TGTGCCAGCAGTGACAACAGGGGAATTGCTGAAGCTTTCTTT

V: TRBV6-2/TRBV6-3
D: TRBD2
J: TRBJ2-2
size: .
CDR3: CATGTSGGTGELFF
DNA: TGTGCCACCGGGACTAGCGGGGGAACCGGGGAGCTGTTTTTT

V: TRBV7-9
D: .
J: TRBJ2-7
size: many
CDR3: CASSLTSGYYEQYF
DNA: TGTGCCAGCAGCCTAACCTCCGGGTATTACGAGCAGTACTTC

V: TRBV20-1
D: .
J: TRBJ2-2
size: many
CDR3: CSARDAMTNTGELFF
DNA: TGCAGTGCTAGAGATGCTATGACGAACACCGGGGAGCTGTTTTTT

V: TRBV15
D: .
J: TRBJ2-7
size: many
CDR3: CATKVGDSAYEQYF
DNA: TGTGCCACCAAAGTAGGAGACAGTGCCTACGAGCAGTACTTC

V: TRBV15
D: .
J: TRBJ1-5
size: many
CDR3: CATSREGRGNQPQHF
DNA: TGTGCCACCAGCAGAGAGGGCAGGGGCAATCAGCCCCAGCATTTT

V: TRBV6-1
D: TRBD2
J: TRBJ2-7
size: many
CDR3: CASTGTSRAEEQYF
DNA: TGTGCCAGCACCGGGACTAGCAGAGCGGAGGAGCAGTACTTC

V: TRBV30
D: .
J: TRBJ1-5
size: many
CDR3: CAWSPGPGSSNQPQHF
DNA: TGTGCCTGGAGTCCCGGGCCAGGGTCGAGCAATCAGCCCCAGCATTTT

V: TRBV7-2
D: .
J: TRBJ1-2
size: many
CDR3: CASSQGAIYGYTF
DNA: TGTGCCAGCAGCCAAGGGGCCATCTATGGCTACACCTTC

V: TRBV12-3/TRBV12-4
D: .
J: TRBJ1-5
size: many
CDR3: CASSFTGTNQPQHF
DNA: TGTGCCAGCAGTTTCACAGGCACCAATCAGCCCCAGCATTTT

V: TRBV10-3
D: .
J: TRBJ1-2
size: many
CDR3: CASRGSNYGYTF
DNA: TGTGCCTCAAGAGGGAGCAACTATGGCTACACCTTC

V: TRBV6-1
D: .
J: TRBJ2-7
size: few
CDR3: CAVSLVLREQYF
DNA: TGTGCCGTCTCACTGGTCCTCAGGGAGCAGTACTTC

V: TRBV27
D: .
J: TRBJ2-2
size: many
CDR3: CASSLRPLGYLTGELFF
DNA: TGTGCCAGCAGTTTAAGACCCCTAGGCTACCTCACCGGGGAGCTGTTTTTT

V: TRBV3-1
D: TRBD1
J: TRBJ2-7
size: .
CDR3: CASSQDRDSSYEQYF
DNA: TGTGCCAGCAGCCAAGATCGGGACAGTTCCTACGAGCAGTACTTC

V: TRBV19
D: .
J: TRBJ2-2
size: once
CDR3: CASSSKGGNTGELFF
DNA: TGTGCCAGTAGTTCTAAGGGTGGAAACACCGGGGAGCTGTTTTTT

V: TRBV10-3
D: .
J: TRBJ2-7
size: many
CDR3: CAISEGGREKNEQYF
DNA: TGTGCCATCAGTGAGGGGGGGCGGGAGAAAAACGAGCAGTACTTC

V: TRBV29-1
D: .
J: TRBJ1-2
size: many
CDR3: CSVDPIGRRGDYGYTF
DNA: TGCAGCGTTGACCCCATAGGACGAAGGGGGGACTATGGCTACACCTTC

V: TRBV13
D: TRBD2
J: TRBJ2-1
size: .
CDR3: CASSPPAARTSGSRGSYNEKFF
DNA: TGTGCCAGCAGCCCACCGGCGGCGCGGACTAGCGGGAGTAGGGGCTCCTACAATGAGAAGTTCTTC

V: TRBV3-1
D: TRBD2
J: TRBJ2-5
size: few
CDR3: CASSQEEFGTSGPGEETQYF
DNA: TGTGCCAGCAGCCAAGAAGAATTCGGGACTAGCGGCCCTGGAGAAGAGACCCAGTACTTC

V: TRBV20-1
D: TRBD1
J: TRBJ2-1
size: .
CDR3: CSARPTGDNEQFF
DNA: TGCAGTGCTAGGCCGACAGGGGACAATGAGCAGTTCTTC

V: TRBV28
D: .
J: TRBJ1-5
size: many
CDR3: CASSLVKTQPQHF
DNA: TGTGCCAGCAGTTTAGTGAAAACTCAGCCCCAGCATTTT

V: TRBV6-1
D: TRBD2
J: TRBJ2-5
size: many
CDR3: CASSAAASGIQETQYF
DNA: TGTGCCAGCAGCGCGGCAGCTAGCGGGATTCAAGAGACCCAGTACTTC

V: TRBV12-3/TRBV12-4
D: TRBD1
J: TRBJ2-7
size: many
CDR3: CASSRGQGTTYEQYF
DNA: TGTGCCAGCAGTCGGGGACAGGGGACAACCTACGAGCAGTACTTC

V: TRBV10-3
D: TRBD2
J: TRBJ2-7
size: .
CDR3: CATRLAARLDEQYF
DNA: TGTGCCACCCGACTAGCGGCCCGCTTGGACGAGCAGTACTTC

V: TRBV6-1
D: .
J: TRBJ1-1
size: many
CDR3: CASSQGGSEAFF
DNA: TGTGCCAGCAGTCAAGGCGGATCTGAAGCTTTCTTT

V: TRBV6-1
D: .
J: TRBJ1-6
size: many
CDR3: CASRHQVTGIDSPLHF
DNA: TGTGCCAGCAGACACCAGGTAACAGGAATCGACTCACCCCTCCACTTT

V: TRBV14
D: .
J: TRBJ2-5
size: few
CDR3: CASSHAETQYF
DNA: TGTGCCAGCAGCCATGCGGAGACCCAGTACTTC

V: TRBV6-5
D: .
J: TRBJ2-5
size: many
CDR3: CASSLHPQETQYF
DNA: TGTGCCAGCAGCCTACATCCCCAAGAGACCCAGTACTTC

V: TRBV13
D: TRBD2
J: TRBJ2-7
size: many
CDR3: CASSPRLPAGLYEQYF
DNA: TGTGCCAGCAGCCCCCGACTCCCAGCGGGGCTCTACGAGCAGTACTTC

V: TRBV3-1
D: .
J: TRBJ1-4
size: few
CDR3: CASSQVSDNLNEKLFF
DNA: TGTGCCAGCAGCCAAGTTTCCGACAATCTAAATGAAAAACTGTTTTTT

V: TRBV12-3/TRBV12-4
D: .
J: TRBJ2-7
size: many
CDR3: CASSFLVSVREQYF
DNA: TGTGCCAGCAGTTTTTTGGTGAGCGTCCGGGAGCAGTACTTC

V: TRBV2
D: .
J: TRBJ2-7
size: many
CDR3: CASSDGNGGEQYF
DNA: TGTGCCAGCAGTGATGGGAACGGCGGCGAGCAGTACTTC

V: TRBV6-2/TRBV6-3
D: .
J: TRBJ1-2
size: many
CDR3: CASSYSGTGYTF
DNA: TGTGCCAGCAGTTACTCGGGGACCGGTTACACCTTC